The 5 T cell receptor beta chains reported below all come from one sample, sequenced in a study of CD8 T cells in ankylosing spondylitis. TCRdb passed the 5' RACE reads through MiXCR, listing each CDR3 protein once. The repertoire includes some 250,000 distinct CDR3 sequences, approximately 9% of them detected once, and 6.8% sits in the top ten. Material: blood, either unsorted or a sorted T cell fraction (not recorded which). The receptors were gathered from a male donor with ankylosing spondylitis or in good health (not recorded which).

This clonotype was observed a few times. The rearrangement joins TRBV27 to TRBJ2-5; the D gene is possibly TRBD2 (5 bases). Trimming left V 10 bases short and J 5 bases short, with 17 bases between. The CDR3 covers 13 residues. Per germline, CDR1 MNHEY and CDR2 SMNVEV (reference sequence). The CDR3 spells CATRRVPRETQYF. For the CDR3, the DNA is TGTGCCACCCGGCGGGTGCCGAGGGAGACCCAGTACTTC.

The rearrangement uses TRBV30 and TRBJ1-2; D might be TRBD1 (6 bases). Trimming took 1 base from V and 3 from J, leaving 9 bases between them. Germline V CDR1 and CDR2: GTSNPN, SVGIG (reference sequence). The CDR3 runs 13 residues. The CDR3 here is CAWSDPGDYGYTF. DNA for the CDR3: TGTGCCTGGAGTGACCCAGGGGACTATGGCTACACCTTC.

A word on this clonotype: This may come from a read error, since a much larger clone is one base off. The chain uses TRBV6-1 and TRBJ2-1, with 8 bases identical to TRBD2. Germline CDR1 and CDR2: MNHNS and SASEGT. CDR3 length equals 16 residues. The CDR3 DNA reads TGTGCCAGCAGTCCTCCGGGCTCGGGAGGGCCAAATGAGCTGTTCTTC. Translated: CASSPPGSGGPNELFF.

This clonotype was seen many times. The chain is built from TRBV20-1 and TRBJ2-1; TRBD2 matches 11 bases. Germline V gives CDR1 DFQATT, CDR2 SNEGSKA (reference sequence). Trimming took 2 bases from V and 8 from J; bases not matched to a gene: 5. The length of the CDR3 is 14 residues. Here the CDR3 DNA reads TGCAGTGCTAGAAGACTAGCGGGGAGAGATGAGCAGTTCTTC. This gives the protein CSARRLAGRDEQFF.

This chain connects TRBV20-1 to TRBJ2-1, with TRBD2 matching 10 bases. Germline lookup yields CDR1 DFQATT and CDR2 SNEGSKA (reference sequence). The CDR3 extends over 16 amino acids. With V trimmed by 3 bases and J by 4 bases, 9 bases remained unmatched. In nucleotides, the CDR3 is TGCAGTGCTAGGAACCCCCTTAGCGGGGGGTACAATGAGCAGTTCTTC. Amino acids: CSARNPLSGGYNEQFF.